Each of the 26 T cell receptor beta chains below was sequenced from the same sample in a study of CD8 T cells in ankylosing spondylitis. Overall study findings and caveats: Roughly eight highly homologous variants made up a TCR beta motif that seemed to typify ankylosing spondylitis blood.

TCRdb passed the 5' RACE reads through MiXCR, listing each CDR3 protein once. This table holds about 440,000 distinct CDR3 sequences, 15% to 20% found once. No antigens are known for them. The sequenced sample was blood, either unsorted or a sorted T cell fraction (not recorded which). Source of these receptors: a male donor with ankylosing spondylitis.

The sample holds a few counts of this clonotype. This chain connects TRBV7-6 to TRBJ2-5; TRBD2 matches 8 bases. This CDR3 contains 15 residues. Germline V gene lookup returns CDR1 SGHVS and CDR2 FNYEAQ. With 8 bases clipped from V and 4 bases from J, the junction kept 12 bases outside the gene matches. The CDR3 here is CASSWLGGARETQYF. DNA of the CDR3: TGTGCCAGCTCCTGGCTCGGGGGGGCCAGAGAGACCCAGTACTTC. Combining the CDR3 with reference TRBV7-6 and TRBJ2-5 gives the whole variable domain GAGVSQSPRYKVTKRGQDVALRCDPISGHVSLYWYRQALGQGPEFLTYFNYEAQQDKSGLPNDRFSAERPEGSISTLTIQRTEQRDSAMYRCASSWLGGARETQYFGPGTRLLVL.

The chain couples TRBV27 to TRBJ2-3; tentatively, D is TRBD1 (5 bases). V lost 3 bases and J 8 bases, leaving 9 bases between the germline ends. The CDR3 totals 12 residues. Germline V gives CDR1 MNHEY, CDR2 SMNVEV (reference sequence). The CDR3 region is CASSFRVGTQYF. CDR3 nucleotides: TGTGCCAGCAGTTTCAGGGTCGGTACGCAGTATTTT.

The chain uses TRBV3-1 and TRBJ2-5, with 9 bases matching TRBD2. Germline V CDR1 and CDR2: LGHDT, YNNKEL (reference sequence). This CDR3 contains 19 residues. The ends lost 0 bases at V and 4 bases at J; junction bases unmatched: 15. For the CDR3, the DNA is TGTGCCAGCAGCCAAGAAGGGCCCATAGCGGGAGCCCTTACAGAGACCCAGTACTTC. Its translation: CASSQEGPIAGALTETQYF.

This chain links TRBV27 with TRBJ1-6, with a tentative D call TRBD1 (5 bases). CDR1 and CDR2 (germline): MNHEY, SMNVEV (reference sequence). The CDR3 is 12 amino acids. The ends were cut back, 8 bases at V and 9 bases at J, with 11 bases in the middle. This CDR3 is CASQGGASPLHF. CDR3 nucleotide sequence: TGTGCCAGCCAGGGAGGGGCTTCACCCCTCCACTTT.

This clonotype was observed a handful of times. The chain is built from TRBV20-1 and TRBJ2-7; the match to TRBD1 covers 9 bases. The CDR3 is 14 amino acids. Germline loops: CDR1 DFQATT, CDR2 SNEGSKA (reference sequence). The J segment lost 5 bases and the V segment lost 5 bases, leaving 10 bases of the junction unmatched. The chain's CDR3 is CSAPGTGYSDEQYF. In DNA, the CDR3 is TGCAGTGCTCCCGGGACAGGGTATTCCGACGAGCAGTACTTC.

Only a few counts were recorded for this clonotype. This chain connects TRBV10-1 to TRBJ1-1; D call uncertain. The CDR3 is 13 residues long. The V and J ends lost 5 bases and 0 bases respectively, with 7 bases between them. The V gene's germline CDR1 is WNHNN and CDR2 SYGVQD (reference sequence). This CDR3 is CASSSVLNTEAFF. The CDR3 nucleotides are TGCGCCAGCAGTTCGGTACTGAACACTGAAGCTTTCTTT.

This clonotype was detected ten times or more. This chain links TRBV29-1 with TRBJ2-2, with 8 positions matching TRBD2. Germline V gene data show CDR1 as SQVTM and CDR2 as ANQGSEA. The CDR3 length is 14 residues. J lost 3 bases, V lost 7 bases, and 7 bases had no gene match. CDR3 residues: CSAGRAGDTGELFF. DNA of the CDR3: TGCAGCGCCGGTCGAGCGGGGGACACCGGGGAGCTGTTTTTT.

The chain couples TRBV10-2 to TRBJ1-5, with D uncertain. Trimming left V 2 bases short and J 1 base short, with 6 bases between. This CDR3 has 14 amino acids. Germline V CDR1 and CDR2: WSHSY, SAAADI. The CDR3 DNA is TGCGCCAGCAGTGAGAGAGAAAGCAATCAGCCCCAGCATTTT. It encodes CASSERESNQPQHF.

The CDR3 is CSARRGGRPNTEAFF. CDR3 bases: TGCAGTGCTAGACGAGGGGGACGCCCGAACACTGAAGCTTTCTTT. The chain employs TRBV20-1 and TRBJ1-1; tentative D call: TRBD1 (6 bases). This CDR3 has 15 residues. V lost 2 bases, J lost 1 base, and 14 bases lay in between. Germline CDR1 is DFQATT and CDR2 is SNEGSKA (reference sequence).

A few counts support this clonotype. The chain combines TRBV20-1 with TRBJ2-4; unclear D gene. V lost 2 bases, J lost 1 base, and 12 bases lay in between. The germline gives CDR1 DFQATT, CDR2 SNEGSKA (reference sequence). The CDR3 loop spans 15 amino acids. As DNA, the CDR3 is TGCAGTGCTAGACCGCCCCACGGGGCCAAAAACATTCAGTACTTC. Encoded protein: CSARPPHGAKNIQYF.

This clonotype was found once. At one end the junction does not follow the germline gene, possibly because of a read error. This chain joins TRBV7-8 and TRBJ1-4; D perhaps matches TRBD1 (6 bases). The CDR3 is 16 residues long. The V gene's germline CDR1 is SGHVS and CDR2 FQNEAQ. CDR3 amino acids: CAISWGGRGTNEKLFF. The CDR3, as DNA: TGTGCCATCAGCTGGGGGGGAAGGGGGACTAATGAAAAACTGTTTTTT. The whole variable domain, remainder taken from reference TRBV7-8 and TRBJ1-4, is GAGVSQSPRYKVAKRGQDVALRCDPISGHVSLFWYQQALGQGPEFLTYFQNEAQLDKSGLPSDRFFAERPEGSVSTLKIQRTQQEDSAVYLCAISWGGRGTNEKLFFGSGTQLSVL.

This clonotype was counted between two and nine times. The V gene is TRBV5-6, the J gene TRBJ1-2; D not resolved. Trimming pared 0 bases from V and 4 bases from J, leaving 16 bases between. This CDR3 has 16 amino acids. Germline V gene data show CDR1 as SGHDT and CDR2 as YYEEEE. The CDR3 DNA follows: TGTGCCAGCAGCTTGGAAGTGAAGGGCCGGGTCTATGGCTACACCTTC. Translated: CASSLEVKGRVYGYTF.

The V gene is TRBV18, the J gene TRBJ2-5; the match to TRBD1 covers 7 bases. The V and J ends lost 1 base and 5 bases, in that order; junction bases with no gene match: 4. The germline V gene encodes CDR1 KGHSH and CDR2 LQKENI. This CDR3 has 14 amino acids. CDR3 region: CASSPRGQVETQYF. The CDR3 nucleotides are TGTGCCAGCTCACCACGAGGACAGGTCGAGACCCAGTACTTC.

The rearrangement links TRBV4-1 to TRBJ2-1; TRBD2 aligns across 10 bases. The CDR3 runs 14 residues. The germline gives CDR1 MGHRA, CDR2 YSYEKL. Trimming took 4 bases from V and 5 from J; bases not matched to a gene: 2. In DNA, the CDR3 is TGCGCCAGCAGCCGAAGCGGGAGGGACAATGAGCAGTTCTTC. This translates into CASSRSGRDNEQFF.

The CDR3 DNA reads as TGTGCCAGCAGCGGACAGGGGGCAGGAACCAAAAACATTCAGTACTTC. Protein: CASSGQGAGTKNIQYF. The chain combines TRBV2 with TRBJ2-4; 11 bases map to TRBD1. The CDR3 is 16 amino acids. Trimming at V came to 6 bases and at J to 2 bases, leaving 6 bases not matched to a gene. In germline, CDR1 is SNHLY, CDR2 FYNNEI.

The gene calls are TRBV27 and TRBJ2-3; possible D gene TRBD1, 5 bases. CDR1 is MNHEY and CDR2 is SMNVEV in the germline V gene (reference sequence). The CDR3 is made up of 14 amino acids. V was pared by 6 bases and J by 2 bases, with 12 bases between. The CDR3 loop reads CASRGAGSTDTQYF. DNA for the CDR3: TGTGCCAGCAGAGGGGCTGGCTCCACAGATACGCAGTATTTT.

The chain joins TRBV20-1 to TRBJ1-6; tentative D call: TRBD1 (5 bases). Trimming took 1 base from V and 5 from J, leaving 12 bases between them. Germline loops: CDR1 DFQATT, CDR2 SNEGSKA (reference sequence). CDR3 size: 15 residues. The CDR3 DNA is TGCAGTGCTAGAGTATCGGGGGGAAATAATTCACCCCTCCACTTT. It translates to CSARVSGGNNSPLHF.

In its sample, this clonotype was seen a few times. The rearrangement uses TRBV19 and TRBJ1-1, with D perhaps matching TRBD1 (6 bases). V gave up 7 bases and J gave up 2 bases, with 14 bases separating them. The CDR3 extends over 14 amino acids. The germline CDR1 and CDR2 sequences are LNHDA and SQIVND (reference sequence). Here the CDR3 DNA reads TGTGCCAGTATACTGACAGGAAAAAACACTGAAGCTTTCTTT. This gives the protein CASILTGKNTEAFF.

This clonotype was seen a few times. In nucleotides, the CDR3 is TGCGCCAGCAGCCTCCCGGGACAGGGGAACTATGGCTACACCTTC. This encodes CASSLPGQGNYGYTF. The V gene is TRBV4-1, the J gene TRBJ1-2, with 10 nucleotides matching TRBD1. The CDR3 is 15 amino acids. J lost 2 bases, V lost 4 bases, and 4 bases had no gene match. The germline V gene encodes CDR1 MGHRA and CDR2 YSYEKL.

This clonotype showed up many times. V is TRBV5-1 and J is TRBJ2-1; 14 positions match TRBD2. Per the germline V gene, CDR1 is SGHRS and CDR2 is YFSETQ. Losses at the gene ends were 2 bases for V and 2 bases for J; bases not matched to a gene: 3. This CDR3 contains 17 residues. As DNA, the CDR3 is TGCGCCAGCAGCTTTCCGGGACTAGCGGGGGCCTACAATGAGCAGTTCTTC. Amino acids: CASSFPGLAGAYNEQFF.

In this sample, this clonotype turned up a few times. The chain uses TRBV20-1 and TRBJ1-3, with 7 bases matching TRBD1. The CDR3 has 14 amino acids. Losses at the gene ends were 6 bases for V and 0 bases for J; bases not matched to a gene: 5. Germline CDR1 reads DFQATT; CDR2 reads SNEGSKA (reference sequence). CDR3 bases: TGCAGTGCCCTACCAGGGGGCTCTGGAAACACCATATATTTT. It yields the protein CSALPGGSGNTIYF.

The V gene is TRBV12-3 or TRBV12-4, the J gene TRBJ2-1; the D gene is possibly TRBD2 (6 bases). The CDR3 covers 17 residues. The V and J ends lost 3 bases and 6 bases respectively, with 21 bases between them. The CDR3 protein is CASSFRRGSGDSNEQFF. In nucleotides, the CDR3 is TGTGCCAGCAGTTTCCGCCGAGGGTCGGGGGATAGCAATGAGCAGTTCTTC.

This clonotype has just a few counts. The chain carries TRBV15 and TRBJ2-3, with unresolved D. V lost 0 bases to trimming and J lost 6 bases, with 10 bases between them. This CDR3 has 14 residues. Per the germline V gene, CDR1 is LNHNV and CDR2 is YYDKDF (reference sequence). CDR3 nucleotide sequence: TGTGCCACCAGCAGAGATCGGAGAGCGGATACGCAGTATTTT. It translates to CATSRDRRADTQYF.

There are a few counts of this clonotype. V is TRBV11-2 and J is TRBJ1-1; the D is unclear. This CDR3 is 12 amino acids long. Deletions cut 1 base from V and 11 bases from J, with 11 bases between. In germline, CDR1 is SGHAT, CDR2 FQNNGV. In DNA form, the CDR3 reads TGTGCCAGCAGCTTAGCAGGTTTGGTTGCTTTCTTT. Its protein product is CASSLAGLVAFF.

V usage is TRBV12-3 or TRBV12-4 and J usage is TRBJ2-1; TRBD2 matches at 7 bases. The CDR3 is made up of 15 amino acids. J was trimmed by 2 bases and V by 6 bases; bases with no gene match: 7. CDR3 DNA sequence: TGTGCCAGCAGCCCGAAGCGGGGTCCCTACAATGAGCAGTTCTTC. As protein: CASSPKRGPYNEQFF.

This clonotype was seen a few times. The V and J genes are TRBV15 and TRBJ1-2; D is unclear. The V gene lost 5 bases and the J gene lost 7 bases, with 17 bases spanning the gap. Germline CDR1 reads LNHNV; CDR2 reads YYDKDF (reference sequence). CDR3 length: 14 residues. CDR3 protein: CATSSGERAGGYTF. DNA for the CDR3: TGTGCCACCAGCTCGGGAGAACGCGCGGGTGGCTACACCTTC.